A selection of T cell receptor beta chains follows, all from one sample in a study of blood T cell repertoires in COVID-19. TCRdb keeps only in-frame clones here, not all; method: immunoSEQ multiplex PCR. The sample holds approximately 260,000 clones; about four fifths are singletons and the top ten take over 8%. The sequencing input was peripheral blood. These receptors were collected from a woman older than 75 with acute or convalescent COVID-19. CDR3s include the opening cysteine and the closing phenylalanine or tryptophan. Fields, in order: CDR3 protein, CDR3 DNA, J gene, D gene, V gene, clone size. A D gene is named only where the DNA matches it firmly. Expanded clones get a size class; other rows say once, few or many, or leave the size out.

CDR3: CASSQRPGTEGSYNEQFF
DNA: TGCGCCAGCAGCCAGCGGCCCGGGACTGAGGGCTCCTACAATGAGCAGTTCTTC
J: TRBJ2-1
D: NA
V: TRBV4-1
size: NA

CDR3: CASSLWTVSQETQYF
DNA: TGCGCCAGCAGCTTATGGACAGTCTCACAAGAGACCCAGTACTTC
J: TRBJ2-5
D: NA
V: TRBV5-1
size: NA

CDR3: CASSLAGTGGLGEKLFF
DNA: TGTGCCAGCAGCTTAGCCGGAACAGGGGGCCTTGGGGAAAAACTGTTTTTT
J: TRBJ1-4
D: TRBD1
V: TRBV7-9
size: NA

CDR3: CASSPLGVEAFF
DNA: TGTGCCAGCTCACCCTTGGGCGTTGAAGCTTTCTTT
J: TRBJ1-1
D: NA
V: TRBV18
size: once

CDR3: CASSPAGGYQPQHF
DNA: TGTGCCAGCAGCCCAGCAGGGGGGTATCAGCCCCAGCATTTT
J: TRBJ1-5
D: TRBD1
V: TRBV28
size: NA

CDR3: CASSIEDRSGNTIYF
DNA: TGTGCCAGTAGTATTGAGGACAGGTCCGGAAACACCATATATTTT
J: TRBJ1-3
D: TRBD1
V: TRBV19
size: NA

CDR3: CASSYTTDQPQHF
DNA: TGTGCCAGCAGTTACACGACAGATCAGCCCCAGCATTTT
J: TRBJ1-5
D: NA
V: TRBV6-5
size: NA

CDR3: CASSDRGSNEKLFF
DNA: TGTGCCAGTAGCGACAGGGGGTCTAATGAAAAACTGTTTTTT
J: TRBJ1-4
D: TRBD1
V: TRBV19
size: NA

CDR3: CATSDLRTDFNTGELFF
DNA: TGTGCCACCAGTGATTTGAGGACAGACTTCAACACCGGGGAGCTGTTTTTT
J: TRBJ2-2
D: NA
V: TRBV24-1
size: NA

CDR3: CASSLVSGGDTQYF
DNA: TGTGCCAGCAGCTTGGTGTCCGGTGGAGATACGCAGTATTTT
J: TRBJ2-3
D: NA
V: TRBV5-8
size: NA

CDR3: CASSYEIGYEQFF
DNA: TGCGCCAGCAGCTATGAAATCGGGTATGAGCAGTTCTTC
J: TRBJ2-1
D: NA
V: TRBV5-1
size: few

CDR3: CASSITRLTDTQYF
DNA: TGTGCCAGTAGTATCACCAGGCTCACAGATACGCAGTATTTT
J: TRBJ2-3
D: NA
V: TRBV19
size: NA

CDR3: CASSLVRDRVQFF
DNA: TGTGCCAGCAGCTTAGTCCGGGACAGGGTGCAGTTCTTC
J: TRBJ2-1
D: TRBD1
V: TRBV7-8
size: NA

CDR3: CASTSGGATGELFF
DNA: TGCGCCAGCACTAGCGGGGGGGCAACCGGGGAGCTGTTTTTT
J: TRBJ2-2
D: TRBD2
V: TRBV4-1
size: once

CDR3: CASSVVPGSYNEQFF
DNA: TGTGCCAGCAGCGTAGTCCCCGGCTCCTACAATGAGCAGTTCTTC
J: TRBJ2-1
D: NA
V: TRBV9
size: NA

CDR3: CASSPPQGALWGYTF
DNA: TGTGCCAGCAGCCCCCCACAGGGGGCCCTTTGGGGCTACACCTTC
J: TRBJ1-2
D: TRBD1
V: TRBV5-6
size: NA

CDR3: CASSLGGGSYEQYF
DNA: TGTGCCAGCAGCCTGGGAGGGGGGTCCTACGAGCAGTACTTC
J: TRBJ2-7
D: NA
V: TRBV7-3
size: NA

CDR3: CASSPHGGDGEQYF
DNA: TGCGCCAGCAGCCCTCATGGGGGGGATGGGGAGCAGTACTTC
J: TRBJ2-7
D: TRBD2
V: TRBV5-1
size: NA

CDR3: CASSQGPPGQSFPYGYTF
DNA: TGTGCCAGCAGCCAAGGTCCACCGGGACAGTCATTTCCCTATGGCTACACCTTC
J: TRBJ1-2
D: TRBD1
V: TRBV3-1/TRBV3-2
size: NA

CDR3: CASSFRQGLAQYF
DNA: TGTGCCAGCAGTTTTAGGCAGGGGTTAGCCCAGTACTTC
J: TRBJ2-5
D: NA
V: TRBV12-3/TRBV12-4
size: NA

CDR3: CASSDPRGYNSPLHF
DNA: TGTGCCAGCAGTGATCCCCGGGGTTATAATTCACCCCTCCACTTT
J: TRBJ1-6
D: NA
V: TRBV25-1
size: NA

CDR3: CASGRTGDSNQPQHF
DNA: TGTGCCAGCGGGAGGACAGGGGATAGCAATCAGCCCCAGCATTTT
J: TRBJ1-5
D: TRBD1
V: TRBV6-5
size: NA

CDR3: CASSLGTEGRDQPQHF
DNA: TGTGCCAGCAGCTTGGGAACGGAGGGTCGGGATCAGCCCCAGCATTTT
J: TRBJ1-5
D: NA
V: TRBV5-8
size: NA

CDR3: CASGLEGGQETQYF
DNA: TGCGCCAGCGGCTTGGAAGGAGGGCAAGAGACCCAGTACTTC
J: TRBJ2-5
D: NA
V: TRBV5-1
size: NA

CDR3: CASAFDSSGANVLTF
DNA: TGTGCCTCCGCGTTTGACAGCTCTGGGGCCAACGTCCTGACTTTC
J: TRBJ2-6
D: NA
V: TRBV6-4
size: few

CDR3: CASSRTGGNEQFF
DNA: TGTGCCAGCAGCAGGACAGGGGGCAATGAGCAGTTCTTC
J: TRBJ2-1
D: TRBD1
V: TRBV5-4
size: NA

CDR3: CASGLWTANTGELFF
DNA: TGTGCTAGTGGTTTATGGACAGCGAACACCGGGGAGCTGTTTTTT
J: TRBJ2-2
D: NA
V: TRBV12-5
size: NA

CDR3: CASSAGASTDTQYF
DNA: TGTGCCAGCAGTGCGGGAGCTAGCACAGATACGCAGTATTTT
J: TRBJ2-3
D: NA
V: TRBV2
size: NA

CDR3: CASSLGTGGNSPLHF
DNA: TGCGCCAGCAGCTTGGGAACGGGTGGAAATTCACCCCTCCACTTT
J: TRBJ1-6
D: NA
V: TRBV5-1
size: NA

CDR3: CASSPIQAHGYTF
DNA: TGTGCCAGCAGTCCGATACAGGCGCATGGCTACACCTTC
J: TRBJ1-2
D: NA
V: TRBV6-6
size: once

CDR3: CASSFGQGQSRRNTEAFF
DNA: TGTGCCAGCAGTTTTGGACAGGGGCAATCTCGACGGAACACTGAAGCTTTCTTT
J: TRBJ1-1
D: TRBD1
V: TRBV28
size: NA

CDR3: CASSFSSLSSYNEQFF
DNA: TGTGCCAGCAGCTTTAGCAGCCTAAGCTCCTACAATGAGCAGTTCTTC
J: TRBJ2-1
D: NA
V: TRBV5-4
size: NA

CDR3: CAWSRGAADTEAFF
DNA: TGTGCCTGGAGCCGGGGGGCGGCGGACACTGAAGCTTTCTTT
J: TRBJ1-1
D: NA
V: TRBV30
size: NA

CDR3: CASSQGASVGTDTQYF
DNA: TGTGCCAGCAGCCAAGGGGCTAGCGTGGGCACAGATACGCAGTATTTT
J: TRBJ2-3
D: NA
V: TRBV3-1/TRBV3-2
size: NA

CDR3: CASSIRTGGGTEAFF
DNA: TGTGCCAGTAGTATCCGGACAGGGGGCGGCACTGAAGCTTTCTTT
J: TRBJ1-1
D: TRBD1
V: TRBV19
size: few

CDR3: CASSPGQAIPNTIYF
DNA: TGTGCCAGCAGCCCTGGACAGGCGATACCAAACACCATATATTTT
J: TRBJ1-3
D: TRBD1
V: TRBV5-6
size: NA